This T cell receptor beta chain emerged from a study of shared clonotypes between healthy human individuals. The study's findings and limits: The study generally estimated greater richness for naive than memory subsets. Clonotype sharing levels among donors were expected to vary with sequencing depth.

Data came from immunoSEQ multiplex PCR; TCRdb stores just in-frame clones and leaves some out. The sample contains a few million clones, approximately 93% of which appear only once. Per germline, CDR1 SGHTA and CDR2 FQGNSA. V was cut by 2 bases and J by 8 bases, with 18 bases left in between. This CDR3 spans 16 amino acids. With regard to this clone: Its antigen is not identified.

The sequence was obtained from a man between 18 and 29 years old in good health. Some clones in this sample may be carry-over from other donors' samples. The V gene is TRBV7-2, the J gene TRBJ2-2; D might be TRBD1 (6 bases). Sequences were obtained from naive CD4+ T cells from PBMCs. Subset denoted: CD45RA+ positively selected. As DNA, the CDR3 is TGTGCCAGCAGCTTACGAGCAATACAGGGCGCAGGGGAGCTGTTTTTT. It specifies CASSLRAIQGAGELFF.